This T cell receptor beta chain came from a study of T cells in Graves' hyperthyroidism and ophthalmopathy. The study, taken as a whole, reports: Among thyroid clonotypes expanded above 0.001, most also appeared in blood.

Each 10 ml fresh peripheral blood draw supplied the PBMCs. Germline lookup yields CDR1 DFQATT and CDR2 SNEGSKA (reference sequence). Trimming removed 3 bases from V and 3 bases from J, with 19 bases in between. This CDR3 contains 16 residues. This clonotype was observed at least ten times. No antigen is known for it. The TCR beta CDR3 regions underwent amplification using RNA transcripts as the source. First-round RT-PCR targeting the TCR CDR3 was performed with the HTBI primer set. Each CDR3 protein is one row after TCRdb ran MiXCR on the multiplex PCR reads. Of tens of thousands of distinct CDR3 sequences in the sample, about 57% are singletons; the top ten hold roughly 3.4%.

The genes are TRBV20-1 and TRBJ2-3; D may be TRBD2 (7 bases). The clonotype comes from a woman aged 60-75 years with Graves' ophthalmopathy. The sequencing sample was made of blood. The CDR3 loop is CSASRYAGAGTDTQYF. CDR3 bases: TGCAGTGCTAGTAGGTATGCGGGGGCAGGGACAGATACGCAGTATTTT.